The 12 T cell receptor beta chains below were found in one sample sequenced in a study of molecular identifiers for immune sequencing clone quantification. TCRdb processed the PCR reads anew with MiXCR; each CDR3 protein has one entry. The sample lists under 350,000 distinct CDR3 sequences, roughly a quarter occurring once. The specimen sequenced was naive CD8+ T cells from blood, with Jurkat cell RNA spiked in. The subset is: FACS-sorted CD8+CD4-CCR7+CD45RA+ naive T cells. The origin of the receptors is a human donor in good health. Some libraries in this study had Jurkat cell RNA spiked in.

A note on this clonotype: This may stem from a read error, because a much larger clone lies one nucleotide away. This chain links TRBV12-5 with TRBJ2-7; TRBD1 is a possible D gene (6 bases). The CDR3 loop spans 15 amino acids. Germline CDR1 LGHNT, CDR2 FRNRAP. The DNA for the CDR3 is TGTGCTAGTGGATACCGAAGACAGGTGCGTCGCGAGCAGTGCTTC. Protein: CASGYRRQVRREQCF.

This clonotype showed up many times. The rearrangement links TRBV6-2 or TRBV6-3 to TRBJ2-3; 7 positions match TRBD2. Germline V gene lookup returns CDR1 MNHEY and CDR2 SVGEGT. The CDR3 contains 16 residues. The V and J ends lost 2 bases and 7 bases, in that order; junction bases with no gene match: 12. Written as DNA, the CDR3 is TGTGCCAGCAGTTACGTAGGTGGACCGGGACTACATACGCAGTATTTT. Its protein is CASSYVGGPGLHTQYF.

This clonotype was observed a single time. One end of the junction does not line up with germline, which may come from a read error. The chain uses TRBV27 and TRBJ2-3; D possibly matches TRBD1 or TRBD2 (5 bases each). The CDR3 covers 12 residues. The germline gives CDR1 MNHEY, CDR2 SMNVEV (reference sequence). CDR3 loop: CARSGTPYTQYF. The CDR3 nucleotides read TGTGCCCGCAGTGGGACCCCTTATACGCAGTATTTC.

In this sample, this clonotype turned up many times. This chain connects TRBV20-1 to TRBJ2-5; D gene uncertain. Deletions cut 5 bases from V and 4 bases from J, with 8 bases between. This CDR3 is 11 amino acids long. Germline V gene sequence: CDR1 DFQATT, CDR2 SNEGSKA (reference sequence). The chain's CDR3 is CSAEPSETQYF. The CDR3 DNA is TGCAGTGCTGAGCCCTCAGAGACCCAGTACTTC.

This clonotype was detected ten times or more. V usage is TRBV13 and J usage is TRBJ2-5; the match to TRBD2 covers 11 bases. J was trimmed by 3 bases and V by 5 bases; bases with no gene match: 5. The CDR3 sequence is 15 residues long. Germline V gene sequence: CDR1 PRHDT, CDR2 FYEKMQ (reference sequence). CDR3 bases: TGTGCCAGCAGCGCACCGGGACTAGCGGAAGAGACCCAGTACTTC. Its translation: CASSAPGLAEETQYF. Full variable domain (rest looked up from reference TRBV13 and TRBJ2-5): AAGVIQSPRHLIKEKRETATLKCYPIPRHDTVYWYQQGPGQDPQFLISFYEKMQSDKGSIPDRFSAQQFSDYHSELNMSSLELGDSALYFCASSAPGLAEETQYFGPGTRLLVL.

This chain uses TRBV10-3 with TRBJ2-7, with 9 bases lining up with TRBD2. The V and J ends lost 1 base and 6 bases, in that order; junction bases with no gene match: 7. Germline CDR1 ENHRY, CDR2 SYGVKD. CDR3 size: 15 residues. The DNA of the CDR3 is TGTGCCATCAGTGAGTTGGTAGCGGGAGCTATCGAGCAGTACTTC. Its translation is CAISELVAGAIEQYF.

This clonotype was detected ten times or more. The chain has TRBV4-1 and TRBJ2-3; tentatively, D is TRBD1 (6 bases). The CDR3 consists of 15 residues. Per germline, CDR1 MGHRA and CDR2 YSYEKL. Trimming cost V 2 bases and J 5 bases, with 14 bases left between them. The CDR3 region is CASSQLMGAGDTQYF. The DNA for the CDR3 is TGCGCCAGCAGCCAACTTATGGGGGCCGGAGATACGCAGTATTTT.

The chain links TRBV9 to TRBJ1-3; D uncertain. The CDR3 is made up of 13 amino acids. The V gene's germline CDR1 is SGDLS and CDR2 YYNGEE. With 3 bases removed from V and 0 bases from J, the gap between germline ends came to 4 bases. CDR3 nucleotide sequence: TGTGCCAGCAGCGAGGTCTCTGGAAACACCATATATTTT. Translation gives CASSEVSGNTIYF. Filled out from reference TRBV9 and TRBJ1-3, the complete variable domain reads DSGVTQTPKHLITATGQRVTLRCSPRSGDLSVYWYQQSLDQGLQFLIQYYNGEERAKGNILERFSAQQFPDLHSELNLSSLELGDSALYFCASSEVSGNTIYFGEGSWLTVV.

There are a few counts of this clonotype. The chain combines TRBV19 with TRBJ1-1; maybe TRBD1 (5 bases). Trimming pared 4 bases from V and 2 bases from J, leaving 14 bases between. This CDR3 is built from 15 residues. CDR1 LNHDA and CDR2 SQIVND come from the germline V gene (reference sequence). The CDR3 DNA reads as TGTGCCAGTAGTACTACCGGGACGGATAACACTGAAGCTTTCTTT. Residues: CASSTTGTDNTEAFF. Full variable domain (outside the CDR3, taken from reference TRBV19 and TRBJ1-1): DGGITQSPKYLFRKEGQNVTLSCEQNLNHDAMYWYRQDPGQGLRLIYYSQIVNDFQKGDIAEGYSVSREKKESFPLTVTSAQKNPTAFYLCASSTTGTDNTEAFFGQGTRLTVV.

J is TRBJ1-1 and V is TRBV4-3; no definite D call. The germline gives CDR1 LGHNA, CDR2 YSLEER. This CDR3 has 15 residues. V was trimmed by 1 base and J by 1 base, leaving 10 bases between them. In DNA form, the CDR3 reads TGCGCCAGCAGCCAAGGAGCCTCTTGGAACACTGAAGCTTTCTTT. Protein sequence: CASSQGASWNTEAFF.

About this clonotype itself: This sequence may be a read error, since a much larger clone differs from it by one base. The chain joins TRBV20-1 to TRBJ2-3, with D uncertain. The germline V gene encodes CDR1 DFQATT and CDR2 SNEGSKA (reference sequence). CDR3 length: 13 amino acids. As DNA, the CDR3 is TGCAGTGCTAGTAGTAGAAACACAGATATGCAGTATTTT. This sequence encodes CSASSRNTDMQYF.

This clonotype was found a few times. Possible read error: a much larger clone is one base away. CDR3 region: CASSPDRYNSPLHF. The CDR3 DNA reads as TGTGCCAGCAGTCCGGACAGGTATAATTCACCCCTCCACTTT. This rearrangement joins TRBV14 to TRBJ1-6; 7 positions match TRBD1. The CDR3 runs 14 residues. With 6 bases clipped from V and 4 bases from J, the junction kept 3 bases outside the gene matches. CDR1 and CDR2 (germline): SGHDN, FVKESK.